The 18 T cell receptor beta chains below come from one sample, sequenced in a study of liver allograft versus peripheral blood T cells. For the study at large: Blood and transplanted-liver T cell receptor repertoires from recipients were compared.

TCRdb analysed the reads with MiXCR anew, one entry per CDR3 protein. The sample has 9,200 or so distinct CDR3 sequences, 16% seen once. The source of these receptors is a human patient who had a liver transplant. The graft donor may account for some of the T cells.

This clonotype was counted between two and nine times. J is TRBJ1-2 and V is TRBV20-1; TRBD1 might be the D (5 bases). V shed 7 bases and J shed 8 bases, with 17 bases lying between them. The CDR3 totals 12 residues. Germline V gene sequence: CDR1 DFQATT, CDR2 SNEGSKA (reference sequence). The chain's CDR3 is CSGPPTVYGYTF. The CDR3 DNA reads as TGCAGTGGCCCGCCGACAGTCTACGGCTACACCTTC.

This clonotype was detected ten times or more. This chain joins TRBV9 and TRBJ1-6; no firm D call. The germline V and J ends were trimmed by 0 bases and 10 bases, with 14 bases remaining between them. The CDR3 consists of 15 residues. The V gene's germline CDR1 is SGDLS and CDR2 YYNGEE. CDR3 nucleotides: TGTGCCAGCAGCGTAGAAGCAGGCAAAGGGTCACCCCTCCACTTT. This translates into CASSVEAGKGSPLHF.

This chain links TRBV20-1 with TRBJ1-2; no clear D. The CDR3 is 12 residues long. V shed 3 bases and J shed 4 bases, with 9 bases lying between them. CDR1 and CDR2 from the germline V gene are DFQATT and SNEGSKA (reference sequence). DNA of the CDR3: TGCAGTGCTAGTCAGAGCCTCTATGGCTACACCTTC. Protein: CSASQSLYGYTF.

The chain recombines TRBV12-3 or TRBV12-4 with TRBJ2-2; no firm D call. V lost 0 bases, J lost 0 bases, and 8 bases lay in between. The CDR3 extends over 16 amino acids. The CDR3 bases are TGTGCCAGCAGTTTAGCGTCCATCCCGAACACCGGGGAGCTGTTTTTT. Translation: CASSLASIPNTGELFF.

As to this clonotype: This may come from a read error, since a much larger clone is one base off. This rearrangement joins TRBV28 to TRBJ1-1; 7 bases line up with TRBD1. Germline CDR1 MDHEN, CDR2 SYDVKM. This CDR3 has 14 residues. This CDR3 is CVVQLGGMNTEAFF. The DNA for the CDR3 is TGTGTCGTCCAGTTAGGGGGCATGAACACTGAAGCTTTCTTT.

By share, this clonotype ranks as medium-sized. The V and J genes are TRBV7-9 and TRBJ1-4; D call uncertain. CDR1 is SEHNR, CDR2 FQNEAQ, per germline (reference sequence). The CDR3 is 12 amino acids. Trimming took 6 bases from V and 7 from J, leaving 9 bases between them. The CDR3 DNA is TGTGCCAGCAGATTAAAGGGTGAAAAACTGTTTTTT. Its protein product is CASRLKGEKLFF.

In regard to this clonotype: It is unclear where the CDR3 begins or ends on the DNA, so no DNA is shown, and the CDR3 is as TCRdb lists it. V and J are TRBV29-1 and TRBJ1-3; the table's TRBD1 call for D was not verified on the DNA. With termini counted, the CDR3 has 21 amino acids. Germline-derived CDR1 and CDR2 are SQVTM and ANQGSEA. CDR3 region: CSVVWNEQYFGPGETGNTIYF.

In its sample, this clonotype was seen a few times. This sequence joins TRBV28 and TRBJ2-3, with 10 bases aligning to TRBD2. V trimming: 6 bases; J trimming: 6 bases; junction bases outside the gene matches: 9. The CDR3 extends over 15 amino acids. CDR1 MDHEN and CDR2 SYDVKM come from the germline V gene. The CDR3 DNA reads TGTGCCAGCAGCCCTACTAGCGGGGCCGTTGATACGCAGTATTTT. Its protein product is CASSPTSGAVDTQYF.

As for this clonotype: At one end, the junction sequence differs from germline, possibly due to a read error. The CDR3 DNA sequence: TGTGACAGCAGTTTCCTAGCGGCTTTGGCAGATACGCAGTATTTT. It encodes CDSSFLAALADTQYF. The J gene is TRBJ2-3, the V gene TRBV12-3 or TRBV12-4, with 7 bases lining up with TRBD2. The CDR3 runs 15 residues.

By sample fraction, this clonotype is medium-sized (0.01 to 0.1%). CDR3 residues: CASSNRDGYTF. The CDR3 nucleotides are TGTGCCAGCAGCAACAGAGATGGCTACACCTTC. The chain uses TRBV7-9 and TRBJ1-2, with D unclear. The germline V gene encodes CDR1 SEHNR and CDR2 FQNEAQ (reference sequence). V was cut by 5 bases and J by 6 bases, with 7 bases left in between. The CDR3 loop spans 11 amino acids. Looking up the rest from reference TRBV7-9 and TRBJ1-2 gives the full variable domain: DTGVSQNPRHKITKRGQNVTFRCDPISEHNRLYWYRQTLGQGPEFLTYFQNEAQLEKSRLLSDRFSAERPKGSFSTLEIQRTEQGDSAMYLCASSNRDGYTFGSGTRLTVV.

V gene TRBV7-9 combines with J gene TRBJ1-6, with D maybe TRBD1 (5 bases). The germline gives CDR1 SEHNR, CDR2 FQNEAQ (reference sequence). Trimming cost V 5 bases and J 5 bases, with 10 bases left between them. The CDR3 sequence is 14 residues long. The CDR3 nucleotides are TGTGCCAGCAGCCTGGGGCCTAATAATTCACCCCTCCACTTT. Translated: CASSLGPNNSPLHF.

This clonotype is medium-sized by share. The rearrangement links TRBV6-5 to TRBJ2-7, with TRBD1 matching over 10 bases. CDR1 and CDR2 (germline): MNHEY, SVGAGI. The length of the CDR3 is 15 residues. Trimming removed 0 bases from V and 7 bases from J; junction bases left unmatched: 6. The CDR3 nucleotides are TGTGCCAGCAGTTACTCCGGGACAGGGGTTAGAGAGCAGTACTTC. Protein sequence: CASSYSGTGVREQYF.

In its sample, this clonotype was seen many times. This chain uses TRBV5-6 with TRBJ1-3; no firm D call. CDR3 length equals 13 residues. V was cut by 5 bases and J by 1 base, with 7 bases left in between. Germline loops: CDR1 SGHDT, CDR2 YYEEEE. CDR3 amino acids: CASSRESGNTIYF. The CDR3 DNA is TGTGCCAGCAGTAGGGAATCTGGAAACACCATATATTTT.

With regard to this clonotype: This may be a read error: a much more frequent sequence differs by one nucleotide. The J gene is TRBJ1-6, the V gene TRBV6-6; D not resolved. Germline CDR1 is MNHNY and CDR2 is SVGAGI (reference sequence). The CDR3 is 14 residues long. CDR3 in DNA: TGTGCCAGCAGTTCCGGGGAGGATAGGTCACCCCCCCACTTT. Its translation is CASSSGEDRSPPHF.

This clonotype qualifies as medium-sized (0.01 to 0.1%). The chain links TRBV9 to TRBJ1-2; tentatively, D is TRBD1 (5 bases). Germline assignment: CDR1 SGDLS and CDR2 YYNGEE. The V and J ends lost 3 bases and 5 bases respectively, with 20 bases between them. This CDR3 is built from 16 residues. The CDR3 DNA reads as TGTGCCAGCAGCGCCGGGGACGCCAGTGACCCTTATGGCTACACCTTC. Translated: CASSAGDASDPYGYTF. Filled out from reference TRBV9 and TRBJ1-2, the complete variable domain reads DSGVTQTPKHLITATGQRVTLRCSPRSGDLSVYWYQQSLDQGLQFLIQYYNGEERAKGNILERFSAQQFPDLHSELNLSSLELGDSALYFCASSAGDASDPYGYTFGSGTRLTVV.

By sample fraction, this clonotype is medium-sized (0.01 to 0.1%). The chain joins TRBV6-1 to TRBJ1-5, with 8 bases matching TRBD1. This CDR3 has 15 residues. V lost 7 bases, J lost 0 bases, and 5 bases stayed unmatched. Germline lookup yields CDR1 MNHNS and CDR2 SASEGT. The CDR3 loop reads CASTQGAYSNQPQHF. DNA of the CDR3: TGTGCCAGCACCCAGGGGGCTTATAGCAATCAGCCCCAGCATTTT.

The rearrangement links TRBV11-2 to TRBJ1-6, with D possibly being TRBD1 (5 bases). Germline V gene sequence: CDR1 SGHAT, CDR2 FQNNGV. V was pared by 5 bases and J by 13 bases, with 18 bases between. This CDR3 is 14 amino acids long. The CDR3 DNA is TGTGCCAGCAGCCACAGACAGCCAGGGTTTCCCCTCCACTTT. Its translation is CASSHRQPGFPLHF.

The chain recombines TRBV12-3 or TRBV12-4 with TRBJ2-7, with 11 positions matching TRBD1. There are 13 residues in the CDR3. The junction had 6 bases not matched to a gene; V was cut back by 5 bases and J by 9 bases. CDR3 sequence reads: CASSPSGQGVQYF. In DNA, the CDR3 is TGTGCCAGCAGTCCGTCGGGACAGGGGGTGCAGTACTTC.